This T cell receptor beta chain originates from a study of blood T cell repertoires in COVID-19. The protocol was immunoSEQ multiplex PCR, while the TCRdb copy is restricted to in-frame clones and leaves out a portion. The sample contains hundreds of thousands of clones, roughly 90% of which appear only once. Trimming removed 4 bases from V and 4 bases from J, with 3 bases in between. The CDR3 length is 10 residues. The V gene's germline CDR1 is SQVTM and CDR2 ANQGSEA. Comment on this clone: The same CDR3 arises from other DNA sequences in this sample as well.

The rearrangement joins TRBV29-1 to TRBJ2-3; D is unresolved. The sequenced sample consisted of peripheral blood. The receptor comes from a woman aged 30 to 39 with active or convalescent COVID-19. This CDR3 is CSVVSDTQYF. DNA for the CDR3: TGCAGCGTTGTCTCAGATACGCAGTATTTT.